Following are 12 T cell receptor beta chains from one sample sequenced in a study of T cell repertoires in aging, cancer and after chemotherapy. The template was genomic DNA from peripheral blood, not RNA. TRB rearrangements spanning V, D and J were amplified using mixed TRB-A/B primers. TCRdb re-analysed the multiplex PCR reads in MiXCR, keeping a single row per CDR3 protein. The data contain 1,500 or so distinct CDR3 sequences, 20% to 25% of them seen just once; the ten biggest clones take up approximately 40%. Specimen: blood. The receptors derive from a human donor with a solid tumor.

This clonotype is labeled medium-sized. This chain joins TRBV6-1 and TRBJ1-5; D might be TRBD1 (6 bases). The V gene's germline CDR1 is MNHNS and CDR2 SASEGT. CDR3 length: 15 amino acids. The V gene lost 3 bases and the J gene lost 4 bases, with 13 bases spanning the gap. CDR3 amino acids: CASSDQHRANQPQHF. CDR3 bases: TGTGCCAGCAGTGATCAGCACAGGGCTAATCAGCCCCAGCATTTT.

This clonotype ranks as medium-sized (0.01 to 0.1%). The J gene is TRBJ1-5, the V gene TRBV19; 12 bases map to TRBD1. CDR1 is LNHDA, CDR2 SQIVND, per germline (reference sequence). The CDR3 has 15 amino acids. The V gene end was trimmed by 6 bases and the J gene end by 2 bases; junction bases not matched to a gene: 2. CDR3 bases: TGTGCCAGTAGGGGACAGGGGGCGCGCAATCAGCCCCAGCATTTT. It codes for CASRGQGARNQPQHF.

This clonotype was found once. The chain is built from TRBV4-1 and TRBJ2-3; D might be TRBD1 (6 bases). Deletions cut 4 bases from V and 2 bases from J, with 22 bases between. This CDR3 region has 18 residues. Germline CDR1 MGHRA, CDR2 YSYEKL. CDR3: CASSLLQGSGSNTDTQYF. DNA for the CDR3: TGCGCCAGCAGCCTTCTGCAGGGGTCCGGATCTAACACAGATACGCAGTATTTT.

This clonotype is labeled medium-sized. The V gene is TRBV30, the J gene TRBJ1-5; TRBD1 matches at 12 bases. Germline V gene data show CDR1 as GTSNPN and CDR2 as SVGIG (reference sequence). CDR3 length: 13 amino acids. The ends lost 5 bases at V and 6 bases at J; junction bases unmatched: 2. DNA for the CDR3: TGTGCCTGGGCGGGACAGGGGGCTCAGCCCCAGCATTTT. This translates into CAWAGQGAQPQHF.

Relative to its sample, this clonotype is medium-sized. The chain recombines TRBV20-1 with TRBJ1-1, with 9 bases that match TRBD1. This CDR3 region has 15 residues. V was pared by 2 bases and J by 2 bases, with 6 bases of the junction left unmatched. In germline, CDR1 is DFQATT, CDR2 SNEGSKA (reference sequence). This CDR3 is CSARWSGQGNTEAFF. CDR3 nucleotides: TGCAGTGCTAGATGGTCGGGACAGGGCAACACTGAAGCTTTCTTT.

This clonotype rates as large. The chain links TRBV12-3 or TRBV12-4 to TRBJ2-7; no clear D gene. This CDR3 region has 12 residues. The V end lost 6 bases, the J end lost 4 bases, and 10 bases lay between the germline ends. The CDR3 loop reads CASSSLNYEQYF. CDR3 DNA sequence: TGTGCCAGCAGCTCGCTCAATTACGAGCAGTACTTC.

This clonotype qualifies as medium-sized. This chain links TRBV19 with TRBJ2-7; 12 nucleotides agree with TRBD1. Unmatched junction bases numbered 20, after V lost 7 bases and J lost 7 bases. Germline CDR1 LNHDA, CDR2 SQIVND (reference sequence). The CDR3 has 18 residues. DNA for the CDR3: TGTGCCAGTACCCCGACCGGGACAGGGGGCCATTTTTTGGGGGAGCAGTACTTC. It yields the protein CASTPTGTGGHFLGEQYF.

Within the sample, this clonotype is medium-sized. The J gene is TRBJ2-7, the V gene TRBV18; no definite D call. The CDR3 runs 14 residues. In germline, CDR1 is KGHSH, CDR2 LQKENI. V lost 0 bases and J lost 3, with 9 bases in between. In DNA, the CDR3 is TGTGCCAGCTCACCACCGGTGGCTGTCTACGAGCAGTACTTC. It yields the protein CASSPPVAVYEQYF.

This clonotype is termed large. The chain carries TRBV30 and TRBJ2-1; D not certain. This CDR3 has 12 amino acids. Germline values: CDR1 GTSNPN, CDR2 SVGIG (reference sequence). V lost 5 bases and J lost 6, with 11 bases in between. The CDR3 bases are TGTGCCTGGCGAAGCCTCGCCAATGAGCAGTTCTTC. Translating gives CAWRSLANEQFF. The whole variable domain, filled in from reference TRBV30 and TRBJ2-1, reads SQTIHQWPATLVQPVGSPLSLECTVEGTSNPNLYWYRQAAGRGLQLLFYSVGIGQISSEVPQNLSASRPQDRQFILSSKKLLLSDSGFYLCAWRSLANEQFFGPGTRLTVL.

This clonotype is medium-sized. The rearrangement uses TRBV6-1 and TRBJ2-7; perhaps TRBD2 as D (5 bases). CDR3 size: 14 residues. Trimming stripped 3 bases from V and 0 bases from J, with 9 bases between. Germline V gene sequence: CDR1 MNHNS, CDR2 SASEGT. CDR3 amino acids: CASSEERSSYEQYF. DNA for the CDR3: TGTGCCAGCAGTGAGGAGCGGAGCTCCTACGAGCAGTACTTC.

By share, this clonotype ranks as medium-sized (0.01 to 0.1%). The rearrangement uses TRBV27 and TRBJ2-7; 8 bases line up with TRBD1. The CDR3 runs 16 residues. Trimming took 2 bases from V and 0 from J; bases not matched to a gene: 6. Per germline, CDR1 MNHEY and CDR2 SMNVEV (reference sequence). The CDR3 region has the DNA TGTGCCAGCAGTTTACAGGGGGCGGACACCTCCTACGAGCAGTACTTC. Encoded protein: CASSLQGADTSYEQYF.

This chain uses TRBV19 with TRBJ1-1; D possibly corresponds to TRBD1 (5 bases). The CDR3 sequence is 14 residues long. V shed 5 bases and J shed 1 base, with 11 bases lying between them. CDR1 and CDR2 from the germline V gene are LNHDA and SQIVND (reference sequence). The CDR3 DNA reads as TGTGCCAGTAGTCAGGGAGGATCGAACACTGAAGCTTTCTTT. This sequence encodes CASSQGGSNTEAFF. Full variable domain (outside the CDR3, taken from reference TRBV19 and TRBJ1-1): DGGITQSPKYLFRKEGQNVTLSCEQNLNHDAMYWYRQDPGQGLRLIYYSQIVNDFQKGDIAEGYSVSREKKESFPLTVTSAQKNPTAFYLCASSQGGSNTEAFFGQGTRLTVV.